This record covers a single T cell receptor (beta chain). Enrollees, about 18 to 100 years old, lived in about two dozen US areas. Before being deemed recovered, Cohort 3 donors had two negative PCRs, clearance, or symptom resolution. The data derive from a study of blood T cell repertoires in COVID-19. Study context: Italy, Spain and the United States were the sources of the convalescent and acute COVID-19 samples.

In the original processing: By means of reference gene primer amplification, nucleated cell counts were estimated. The method was immunoSEQ multiplex PCR; TCRdb's version includes in-frame clones alone and lacks a portion of them. For V, J and clone size, that table is used; D and trimming come from the DNA. The repertoire holds roughly 520,000 clones, with 70% to 90% as singletons. V dropped 4 bases and J dropped 1; count of bases not matched to a gene: 10. Germline CDR1 reads LNHNV; CDR2 reads YYDKDF (reference sequence). This CDR3 comprises 18 residues. The TCR comes from a woman aged 40 to 50 who had recovered from COVID-19. The chain combines TRBV15 with TRBJ2-2; 9 positions match TRBD1. Sequencing was done on a sample of PBMCs or T cells enriched from blood (not recorded which). This CDR3 is CATSKIFHRGQNTGELFF. The CDR3 nucleotides are TGTGCCACCAGCAAAATCTTCCACAGGGGGCAGAACACCGGGGAGCTGTTTTTT. Full variable domain (rest looked up from reference TRBV15 and TRBJ2-2): DAMVIQNPRYQVTQFGKPVTLSCSQTLNHNVMYWYQQKSSQAPKLLFHYYDKDFNNEADTPDNFQSRRPNTSFCFLDIRSPGLGDTAMYLCATSKIFHRGQNTGELFFGEGSRLTVL.